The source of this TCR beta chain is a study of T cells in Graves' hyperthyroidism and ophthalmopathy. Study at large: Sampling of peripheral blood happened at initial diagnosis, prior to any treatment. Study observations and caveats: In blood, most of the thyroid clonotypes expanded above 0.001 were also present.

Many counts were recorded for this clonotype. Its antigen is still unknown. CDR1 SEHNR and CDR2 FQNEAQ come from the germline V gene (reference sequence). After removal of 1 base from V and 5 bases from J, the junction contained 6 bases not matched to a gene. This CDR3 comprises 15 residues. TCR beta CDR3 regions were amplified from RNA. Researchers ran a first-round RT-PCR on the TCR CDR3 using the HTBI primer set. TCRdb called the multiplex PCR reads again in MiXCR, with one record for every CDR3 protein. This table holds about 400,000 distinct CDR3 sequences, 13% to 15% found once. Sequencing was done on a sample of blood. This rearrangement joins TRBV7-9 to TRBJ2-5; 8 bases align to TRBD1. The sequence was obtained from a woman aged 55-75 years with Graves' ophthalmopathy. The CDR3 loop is CASSLVAGGLETQYF. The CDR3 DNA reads TGTGCCAGCAGCTTAGTGGCAGGGGGCCTTGAGACCCAGTACTTC.